These 7 T cell receptor beta chains originate from one sample sequenced in a study of blood T cell repertoires in COVID-19. Sequenced by immunoSEQ multiplex PCR; TCRdb stores in-frame clones only, minus some. The repertoire includes 250,000 to 350,000 clones, 85% to 90% of them detected once, and 2.5% to 3% sits in the top ten. Sample: PBMCs or T cells enriched from blood (not recorded which). Source of these receptors: a woman aged 45-59 years who had been exposed to COVID-19.

This sequence joins TRBV13 and TRBJ1-3; 7 nucleotides line up with TRBD1. Germline CDR1 reads PRHDT; CDR2 reads FYEKMQ (reference sequence). The CDR3 covers 16 residues. J lost 3 bases, V lost 0 bases, and 5 bases had no gene match. CDR3 bases: TGTGCCAGCAGCTTAGGAACAGGGGCCTTTGGAAACACCATATATTTT. Translated: CASSLGTGAFGNTIYF.

The chain joins TRBV6-1 to TRBJ2-6, with D possibly matching TRBD1 (6 bases). The CDR3 runs to 16 residues. Germline V lookup: CDR1 MNHNS, CDR2 SASEGT. V was pared by 3 bases and J by 0 bases, with 9 bases between. DNA of the CDR3: TGTGCCAGCAGTGAGGGGACACGCTCTGGGGCCAACGTCCTGACTTTC. This translates into CASSEGTRSGANVLTF.

This clone was seen once. V and J are TRBV3-1 (or the pseudogene TRBV3-2) and TRBJ2-5; tentative D call: TRBD2 (5 bases). Germline V lookup: CDR1 LGHDT, CDR2 YNNKEL (reference sequence). V was cut by 0 bases and J by 3 bases, with 17 bases left in between. The CDR3 loop spans 17 amino acids. CDR3 protein: CASSQDRGVIGKETQYF. The CDR3, as DNA: TGTGCCAGCAGCCAAGATCGGGGAGTCATCGGGAAAGAGACCCAGTACTTC.

This chain joins TRBV4-2 and TRBJ1-3, with 7 nucleotides matching TRBD1. The V and J ends lost 2 bases and 2 bases, in that order; junction bases with no gene match: 6. Germline lookup yields CDR1 LGHNA and CDR2 YNFKEQ. The CDR3 is made up of 16 amino acids. The DNA for the CDR3 is TGTGCCAGCAGCCAATCGTACAGGGGCGCTGGAAACACCATATATTTT. It translates to CASSQSYRGAGNTIYF.

Here the CDR3 DNA reads TGTGCCAGCAGTTCAGTCCTACAGGGTTCCTACAATGAGCAGTTCTTC. Translation gives CASSSVLQGSYNEQFF. The chain combines TRBV11-2 with TRBJ2-1; D might be TRBD1 (6 bases). Germline V CDR1 and CDR2: SGHAT, FQNNGV. Trimming took off 6 bases at V and 1 base at J, with 16 bases between the two ends. This CDR3 spans 16 amino acids.

This clone was seen just once. The chain couples TRBV5-4 to TRBJ1-1; D is ambiguous. Germline V gene data show CDR1 as SGHNT and CDR2 as YYREEE (reference sequence). V was pared by 2 bases and J by 3 bases, with 5 bases between. This CDR3 has 12 amino acids. Here the CDR3 DNA reads TGTGCCAGCAGCTTCAGCGACACTGAAGCTTTCTTT. Its protein is CASSFSDTEAFF.

V and J are TRBV19 and TRBJ1-3; the match to TRBD1 covers 7 bases. J was trimmed by 3 bases and V by 9 bases; bases with no gene match: 11. The CDR3 runs 15 residues. Per the germline V gene, CDR1 is LNHDA and CDR2 is SQIVND (reference sequence). CDR3 residues: CARANEGASGNTIYF. In DNA form, the CDR3 reads TGTGCCAGAGCGAACGAGGGGGCGAGTGGAAACACCATATATTTT.